This T cell receptor (beta chain) was recorded in a study of T cell responses to AZD1222 COVID-19 vaccine. General study results and limits: Clonal diversity was possibly underestimated, and white British individuals and females predominated among donors.

A remark on this clone: Its target is unknown.

Clones were sequenced by immunoSEQ multiplex PCR, and TCRdb holds only the in-frame ones, with some missing. The sample consists of roughly 150,000 clones, about 92% of them appearing once. The TCR originated in an adult who received the AZD1222 COVID-19 vaccine. The source was peripheral blood, collected 28 days after the second AZD1222 dose.

The chain's CDR3 is CASSPARQGGSYNEQFF. DNA of the CDR3: TGCGCCAGCAGCCCCGCCCGACAGGGGGGCTCCTACAATGAGCAGTTCTTC. The chain uses TRBV5-1 and TRBJ2-1, with 9 bases that match TRBD1. There are 17 residues in the CDR3. The V segment lost 4 bases and the J segment 0 bases; nucleotides outside the gene matches: 8. Germline CDR1 and CDR2: SGHRS and YFSETQ.